One TCR beta chain is described in this entry. These data originate in a study of blood T cell repertoires in COVID-19. Cohort 3 donors were reported recovered after two negative PCRs, clearance, or symptom resolution. The length of the CDR3 is 13 residues. The germline CDR1 and CDR2 sequences are SGHNT and YYREEE (reference sequence). Losses at the gene ends were 4 bases for V and 5 bases for J; bases not matched to a gene: 5. Some clones are missing from TCRdb's copy, which holds only in-frame ones; the method was immunoSEQ multiplex PCR. The sample includes some 350,000 clones, about 87% of them seen just once.

This TCR came from a woman in her twenties or thirties who had recovered from COVID-19. Sequencing input: PBMCs or T cells enriched from blood (not recorded which). The chain recombines TRBV5-4 with TRBJ2-5; 7 nucleotides align to TRBD1. The CDR3: CASSRTGGETQYF. The DNA for the CDR3 is TGTGCCAGCAGCAGGACAGGCGGGGAGACCCAGTACTTC.